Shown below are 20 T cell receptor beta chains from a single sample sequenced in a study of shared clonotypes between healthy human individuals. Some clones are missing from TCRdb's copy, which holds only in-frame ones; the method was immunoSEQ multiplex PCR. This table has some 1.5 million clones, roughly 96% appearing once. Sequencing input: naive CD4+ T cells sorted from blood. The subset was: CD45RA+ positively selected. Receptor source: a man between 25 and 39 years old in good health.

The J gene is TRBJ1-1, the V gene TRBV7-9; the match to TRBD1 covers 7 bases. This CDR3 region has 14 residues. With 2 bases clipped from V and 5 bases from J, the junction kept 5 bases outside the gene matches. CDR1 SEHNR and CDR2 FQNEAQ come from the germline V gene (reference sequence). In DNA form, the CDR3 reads TGTGCCAGCAGCTTATCTCAGGGGGTTACTGAAGCTTTCTTT. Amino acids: CASSLSQGVTEAFF.

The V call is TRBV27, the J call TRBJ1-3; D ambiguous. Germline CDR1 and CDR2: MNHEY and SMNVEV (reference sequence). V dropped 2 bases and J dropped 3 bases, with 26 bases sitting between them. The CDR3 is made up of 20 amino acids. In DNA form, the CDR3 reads TGTGCCAGCAGTTTACATGACAAGGCTCTTATCCGACTCCGTGGAAACACCATATATTTT. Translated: CASSLHDKALIRLRGNTIYF.

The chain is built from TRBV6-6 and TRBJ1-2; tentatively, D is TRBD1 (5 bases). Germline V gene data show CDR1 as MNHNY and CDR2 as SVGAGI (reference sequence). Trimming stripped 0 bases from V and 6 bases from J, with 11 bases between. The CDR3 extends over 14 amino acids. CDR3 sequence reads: CASSYSEGLHGYTF. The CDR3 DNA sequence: TGTGCCAGCAGTTACTCTGAGGGGCTCCATGGCTACACCTTC.

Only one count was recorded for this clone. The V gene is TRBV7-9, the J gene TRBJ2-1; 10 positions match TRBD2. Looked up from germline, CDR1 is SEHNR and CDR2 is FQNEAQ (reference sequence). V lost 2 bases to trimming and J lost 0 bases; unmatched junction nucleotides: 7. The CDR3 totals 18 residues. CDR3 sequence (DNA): TGTGCCAGCAGCTTACCACGGACTAGCGGAAGCTCCTACAATGAGCAGTTCTTC. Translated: CASSLPRTSGSSYNEQFF.

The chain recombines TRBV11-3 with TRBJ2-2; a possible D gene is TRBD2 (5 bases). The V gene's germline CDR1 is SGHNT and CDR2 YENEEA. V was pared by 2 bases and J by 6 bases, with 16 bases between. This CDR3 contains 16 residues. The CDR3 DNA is TGTGCCAGCAGCTTATCGTGGCCGTATAGCGCCGGGGAGCTGTTTTTT. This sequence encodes CASSLSWPYSAGELFF.

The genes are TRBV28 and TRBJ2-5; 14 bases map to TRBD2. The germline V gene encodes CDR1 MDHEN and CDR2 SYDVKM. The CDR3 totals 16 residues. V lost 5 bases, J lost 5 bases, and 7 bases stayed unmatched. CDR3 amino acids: CASSRTSGGRVETQYF. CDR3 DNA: TGTGCCAGCAGTAGGACTAGCGGGGGGAGAGTGGAGACCCAGTACTTC.

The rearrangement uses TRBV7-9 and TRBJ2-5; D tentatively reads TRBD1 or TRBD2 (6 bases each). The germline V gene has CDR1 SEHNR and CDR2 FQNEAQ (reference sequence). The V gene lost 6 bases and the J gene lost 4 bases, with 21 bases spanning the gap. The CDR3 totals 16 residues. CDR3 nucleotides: TGTGCCAGCAGGCTTCGCGGGACACGGGAAGGAGAGACCCAGTACTTC. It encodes CASRLRGTREGETQYF.

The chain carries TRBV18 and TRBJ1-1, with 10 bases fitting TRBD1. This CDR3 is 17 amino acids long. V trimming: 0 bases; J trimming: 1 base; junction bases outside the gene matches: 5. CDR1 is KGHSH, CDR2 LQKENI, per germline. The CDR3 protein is CASSPPTGGLANTEAFF. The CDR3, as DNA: TGTGCCAGCTCACCACCGACAGGGGGCTTGGCGAACACTGAAGCTTTCTTT.

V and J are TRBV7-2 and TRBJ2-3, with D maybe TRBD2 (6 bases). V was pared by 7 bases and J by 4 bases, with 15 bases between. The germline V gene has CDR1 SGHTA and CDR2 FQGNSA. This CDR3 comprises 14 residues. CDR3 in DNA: TGTGCCAGCAACCTTATGGGAGGCGCAGATACGCAGTATTTT. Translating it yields CASNLMGGADTQYF.

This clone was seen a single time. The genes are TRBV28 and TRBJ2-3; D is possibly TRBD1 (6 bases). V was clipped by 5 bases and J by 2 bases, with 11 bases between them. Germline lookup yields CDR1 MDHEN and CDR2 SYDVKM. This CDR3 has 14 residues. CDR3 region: CASSKQGVTDTQYF. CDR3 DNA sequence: TGTGCCAGCAGTAAACAGGGTGTCACAGATACGCAGTATTTT.

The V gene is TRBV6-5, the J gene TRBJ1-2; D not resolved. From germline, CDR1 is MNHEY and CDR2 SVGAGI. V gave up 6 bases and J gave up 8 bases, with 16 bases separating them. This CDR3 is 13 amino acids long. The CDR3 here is CASSGSPTGGYTF. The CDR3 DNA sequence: TGTGCCAGCAGCGGTTCCCCAACGGGGGGCTACACCTTC.

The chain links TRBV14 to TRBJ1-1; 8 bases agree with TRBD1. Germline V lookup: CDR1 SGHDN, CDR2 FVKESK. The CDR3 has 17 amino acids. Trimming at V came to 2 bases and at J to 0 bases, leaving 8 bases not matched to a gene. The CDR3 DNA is TGTGCCAGCAGCCAAATCCTGACAGGGGATATGAACACTGAAGCTTTCTTT. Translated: CASSQILTGDMNTEAFF.

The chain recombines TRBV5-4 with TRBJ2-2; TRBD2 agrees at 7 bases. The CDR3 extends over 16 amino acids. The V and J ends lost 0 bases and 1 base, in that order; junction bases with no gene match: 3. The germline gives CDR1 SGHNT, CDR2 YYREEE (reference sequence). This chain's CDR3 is CASSLELAKNTGELFF. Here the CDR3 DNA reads TGTGCCAGCAGCTTGGAACTAGCGAAGAACACCGGGGAGCTGTTTTTT.

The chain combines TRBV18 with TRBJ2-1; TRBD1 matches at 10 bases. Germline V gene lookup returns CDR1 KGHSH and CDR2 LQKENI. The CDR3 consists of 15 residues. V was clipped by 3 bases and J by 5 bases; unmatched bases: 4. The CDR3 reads CASSPGDRGNNEQFF. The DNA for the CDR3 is TGTGCCAGCTCACCTGGGGACAGGGGAAACAATGAGCAGTTCTTC.

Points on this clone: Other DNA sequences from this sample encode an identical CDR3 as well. CDR3 loop: CASSLVQETQYF. CDR3 DNA sequence: TGTGCCAGCAGCTTGGTACAAGAGACCCAGTACTTC. This rearrangement joins TRBV11-2 to TRBJ2-5; D not certain. CDR3 length equals 12 residues. With 3 bases removed from V and 2 bases from J, the gap between germline ends came to 4 bases. Germline CDR1 is SGHAT and CDR2 is FQNNGV.

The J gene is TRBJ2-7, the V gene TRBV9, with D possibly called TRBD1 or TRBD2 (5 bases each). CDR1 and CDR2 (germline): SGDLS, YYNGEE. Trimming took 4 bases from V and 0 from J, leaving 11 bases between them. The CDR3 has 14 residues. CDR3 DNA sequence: TGTGCCAGCAGCTCAGGGACCATCTCCTACGAGCAGTACTTC. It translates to CASSSGTISYEQYF.

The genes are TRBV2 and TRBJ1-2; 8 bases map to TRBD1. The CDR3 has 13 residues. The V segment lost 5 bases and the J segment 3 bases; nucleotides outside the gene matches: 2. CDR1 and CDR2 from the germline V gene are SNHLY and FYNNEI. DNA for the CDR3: TGTGCCAGCAGTCCGGGACAGGACTATGGCTACACCTTC. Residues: CASSPGQDYGYTF.

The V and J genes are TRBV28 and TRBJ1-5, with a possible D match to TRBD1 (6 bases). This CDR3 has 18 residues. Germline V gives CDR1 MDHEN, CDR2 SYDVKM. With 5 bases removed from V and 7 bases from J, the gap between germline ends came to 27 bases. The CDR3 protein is CASSPTSLFIGGWQPQHF. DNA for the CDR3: TGTGCCAGCAGTCCCACGTCCCTCTTTATAGGGGGGTGGCAGCCCCAGCATTTT.

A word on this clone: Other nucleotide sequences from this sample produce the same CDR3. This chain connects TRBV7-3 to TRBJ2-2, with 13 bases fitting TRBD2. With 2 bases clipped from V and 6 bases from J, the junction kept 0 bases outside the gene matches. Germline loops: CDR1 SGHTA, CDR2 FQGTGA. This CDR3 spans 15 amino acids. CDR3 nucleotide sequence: TGTGCCAGCAGCTTAGGACTAGCGGGAGCCGGGGAGCTGTTTTTT. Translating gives CASSLGLAGAGELFF.

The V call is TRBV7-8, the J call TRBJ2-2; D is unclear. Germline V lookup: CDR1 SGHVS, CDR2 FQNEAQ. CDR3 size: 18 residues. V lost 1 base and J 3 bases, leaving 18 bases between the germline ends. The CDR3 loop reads CASSLVRTALFDTGELFF. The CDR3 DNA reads TGTGCCAGCAGCTTAGTTAGGACCGCCCTCTTCGACACCGGGGAGCTGTTTTTT.